Sequencing of this TCR beta chain was carried out in a study of beta chain features in type 1 diabetes. On the study more broadly: All samples combined gave roughly 100 million sorted cells for examination.

Worth noting for this clone: The target antigen is unknown.

Study results and caveats: Shortening of TCRB CDR3s, moderate but significant, appeared in all four CD4+ subsets of Type 1 diabetes patients.

Expressed TCRB transcripts were sequenced because the isolated RNA had all been reverse transcribed beforehand. Generated by immunoSEQ multiplex PCR, the TCRdb table keeps only in-frame clones and is missing some. Of a few hundred thousand clones in the sample, roughly 16% were seen once. This CDR3 has 16 residues. Per germline, CDR1 SGDLS and CDR2 YYNGEE. V trimming: 3 bases; J trimming: 5 bases; junction bases outside the gene matches: 10. This sequence originates from a man in his thirties or forties with type 1 diabetes. The chain carries TRBV9 and TRBJ2-1; 8 bases map to TRBD2. The source material was naive CD4+ T cells from blood. The CDR3 region is CASSDPIGLANNEQFF. The CDR3 nucleotides are TGTGCCAGCAGCGATCCCATCGGACTAGCCAACAATGAGCAGTTCTTC.